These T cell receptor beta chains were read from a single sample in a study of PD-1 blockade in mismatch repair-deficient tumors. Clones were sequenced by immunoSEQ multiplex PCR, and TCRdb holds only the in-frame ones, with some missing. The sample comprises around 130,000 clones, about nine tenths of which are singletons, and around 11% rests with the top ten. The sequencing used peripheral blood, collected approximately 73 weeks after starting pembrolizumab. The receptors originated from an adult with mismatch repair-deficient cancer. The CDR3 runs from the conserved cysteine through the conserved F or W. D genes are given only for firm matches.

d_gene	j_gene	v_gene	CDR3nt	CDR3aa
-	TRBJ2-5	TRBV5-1	TGCGCCAGCAGCTTAAGTACCAACCAAGAGACCCAGTACTTC	CASSLSTNQETQYF
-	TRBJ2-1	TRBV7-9	TGTGCCAGCAGTCCCCCCGGCAGCTACAATGAGCAGTTCTTC	CASSPPGSYNEQFF
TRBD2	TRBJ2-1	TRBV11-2	TGTGCCAGCACCCTAATGGTTGGACTAGCGGGAGTAAACAACAATGAGCAGTTCTTC	CASTLMVGLAGVNNNEQFF
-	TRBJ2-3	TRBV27	TGTGCCAGCAGTTTCCGGAGCACAGATACGCAGTATTTT	CASSFRSTDTQYF
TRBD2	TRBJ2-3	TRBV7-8	TGTGCCAGCAGCTTAGCGGGGGGAGGGCCGGATACGCAGTATTTT	CASSLAGGGPDTQYF
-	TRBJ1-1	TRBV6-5	TGTGCCAGCAGTTACCTCCTGAACACTGAAGCTTTCTTT	CASSYLLNTEAFF
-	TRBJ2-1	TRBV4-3	TGCGCCAGCAGCCAAGATGAGCTGATCTACAATGAGCAGTTCTTC	CASSQDELIYNEQFF
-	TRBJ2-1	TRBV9	TGTGCCAGCAGCGTAGGGGGGGGGCCCTACAATGAGCAGTTCTTC	CASSVGGGPYNEQFF
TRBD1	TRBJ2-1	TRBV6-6	TGTGCCAGCAGCGGGACAGTAGGAGGCAATGAGCAGTTCTTC	CASSGTVGGNEQFF
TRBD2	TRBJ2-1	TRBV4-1	TGCGCCAGCAGCCAAGTGTGGACTAGCGGGAGCTTGGATGAGCAGTTCTTC	CASSQVWTSGSLDEQFF